The next 8 T cell receptor beta chains were all read from a single sample in a study of cytomegalovirus exposure and HLA in healthy donors. PCR involved 60 Vbeta and 13 Jbeta primers. Using immunoSEQ multiplex PCR, the repertoire was profiled, and TCRdb retains in-frame clones only, with some absent. The data contain about 170,000 clones, more than 70% of them seen just once; the ten biggest clones take up about 1.5%. The specimen sequenced was PBMCs. Source of these receptors: a male donor in good health and CMV-seronegative.

This clone was counted between two and nine times. The chain employs TRBV15 and TRBJ2-1, with TRBD2 matching 9 bases. Germline CDR1 reads LNHNV; CDR2 reads YYDKDF (reference sequence). Trimming at V came to 0 bases and at J to 9 bases, leaving 6 bases not matched to a gene. The CDR3 consists of 15 residues. The CDR3 sequence: CATSRDRTREGEQFF. CDR3 DNA: TGTGCCACCAGCAGAGATCGTACGCGGGAGGGTGAGCAGTTCTTC. The variable domain in full, with the rest retrieved from reference TRBV15 and TRBJ2-1, is DAMVIQNPRYQVTQFGKPVTLSCSQTLNHNVMYWYQQKSSQAPKLLFHYYDKDFNNEADTPDNFQSRRPNTSFCFLDIRSPGLGDTAMYLCATSRDRTREGEQFFGPGTRLTVL.

The chain is built from TRBV14 and TRBJ1-3, with 8 nucleotides matching TRBD1. The CDR3 has 17 residues. Trimming took 0 bases from V and 4 from J; bases not matched to a gene: 8. Germline CDR1 reads SGHDN; CDR2 reads FVKESK. DNA for the CDR3: TGTGCCAGCAGCCAAGAGGAACAGGGGGTGAACGGAAACACCATATATTTT. Protein sequence: CASSQEEQGVNGNTIYF.

The V call is TRBV27, the J call TRBJ2-7, with 8 bases matching TRBD1. This CDR3 spans 14 amino acids. CDR1 is MNHEY, CDR2 SMNVEV, per germline (reference sequence). V lost 6 bases, J lost 2 bases, and 6 bases stayed unmatched. CDR3 region: CASSFLRGPYEQYF. For the CDR3, the DNA is TGTGCCAGCAGCTTCCTCAGGGGGCCCTACGAGCAGTACTTC.

The chain has TRBV2 and TRBJ2-5; weak D call: TRBD1 (5 bases). Germline-derived CDR1 and CDR2 are SNHLY and FYNNEI. The V end was cut by 7 bases, the J end by 3 bases, with 12 bases between. This CDR3 contains 13 residues. Here the CDR3 DNA reads TGTGCCAGCAAGGACACTCGGGAAGAGACCCAGTACTTC. Its protein product is CASKDTREETQYF.

The J gene is TRBJ2-1, the V gene TRBV2, with D maybe TRBD1 (5 bases). The germline gives CDR1 SNHLY, CDR2 FYNNEI. V lost 6 bases and J 4 bases, leaving 10 bases between the germline ends. This CDR3 region has 13 residues. The CDR3 nucleotides are TGTGCCAGCAGCCAGACAGATTACAATGAGCAGTTCTTC. Amino acid sequence: CASSQTDYNEQFF.

The chain uses TRBV2 and TRBJ2-5; D is undetermined. With 1 base removed from V and 1 base from J, the gap between germline ends came to 7 bases. This CDR3 region has 14 residues. Per germline, CDR1 SNHLY and CDR2 FYNNEI. The CDR3 protein is CASSEVQVQETQYF. For the CDR3, the DNA is TGTGCCAGCAGTGAAGTTCAGGTCCAAGAGACCCAGTACTTC.

The gene calls are TRBV6-1 and TRBJ2-7, with TRBD1 matching 8 bases. CDR3 length equals 15 residues. The junction had 5 bases not matched to a gene; V was cut back by 1 base and J by 3 bases. The germline V gene has CDR1 MNHNS and CDR2 SASEGT. The CDR3 DNA sequence: TGTGCCAGCAGTGAAGGACAGGGGCCCTACTACGAGCAGTACTTC. Amino acids: CASSEGQGPYYEQYF.

The chain has TRBV19 and TRBJ2-7; D may be TRBD1 (5 bases). CDR1 is LNHDA, CDR2 SQIVND, per germline (reference sequence). The length of the CDR3 is 12 residues. Deletions cut 4 bases from V and 5 bases from J, with 9 bases between. CDR3 sequence: CASSTGIHEQYF. DNA for the CDR3: TGTGCCAGTAGTACAGGGATCCACGAGCAGTACTTC.